The entry below describes one T cell receptor beta chain. The sample belongs to a study of blood T cell repertoires in COVID-19. Whole-study context: Samples of COVID-19 (acute and convalescent) were obtained from the United States, Italy and Spain. PBMCs, B-cell-depleted T cells, or T cells provided the cDNA or gDNA that made up the material.

In the authors' methods: Estimation of nucleated cell counts relied on the amplification of reference gene primers. Assay used: immunoSEQ multiplex PCR; TCRdb lists only in-frame clones, some missing. V, J and clone size derive from that table, while D and trimming were established from the DNA sequence. This sample has more than 200,000 clones, with over 70% found just once. The CDR3 has 15 residues. The ends were cut back, 0 bases at V and 6 bases at J, with 14 bases in the middle. CDR1 and CDR2 (germline): WNHNN, SYGVQD (reference sequence). The sequenced material came from peripheral blood. The source of this sequence is a woman aged 80 or over with acute or convalescent COVID-19. The J gene is TRBJ1-2, the V gene TRBV10-1, with D maybe TRBD1 (5 bases). DNA for the CDR3: TGCGCCAGCAGTGAGTCGAAGGAAGGCAGGGATGGCTACACCTTC. This encodes CASSESKEGRDGYTF.